Following are 3 T cell receptor beta chains from one sample sequenced in a study of long-term antiretroviral therapy in people with HIV. A v3.0 immunoSEQ assay was performed at survey level. The assay was immunoSEQ multiplex PCR, and TCRdb's table has in-frame clones only and misses some. Altogether 20,000 to 25,000 clones are present, approximately 80% being singletons, with the ten largest covering 5.6%. Material: unsorted PBMCs, obtained 0.7 years before starting antiretroviral therapy. The receptors here all came from a man aged 25-45 years with HIV.

The J gene is TRBJ2-1, the V gene TRBV11-3; 9 nucleotides match TRBD2. Germline V CDR1 and CDR2: SGHNT, YENEEA. The CDR3 has 14 amino acids. V shed 5 bases and J 10 bases; nucleotides not matched to a gene: 9. CDR3 coding DNA: TGTGCCAGCAGCCCGGGACTAGCCTCCGGGGAGCAGTTCTTC. This encodes CASSPGLASGEQFF.

The chain recombines TRBV7-9 with TRBJ1-4, with 7 bases aligning to TRBD1. The germline V gene encodes CDR1 SEHNR and CDR2 FQNEAQ (reference sequence). The CDR3 extends over 15 amino acids. The V and J ends lost 7 bases and 12 bases, in that order; junction bases with no gene match: 17. Here the CDR3 reads CASTHTNQGGQELFF. The CDR3 DNA reads as TGTGCCAGCACCCACACTAACCAGGGGGGGCAGGAACTGTTTTTT.

The V call is TRBV7-6, the J call TRBJ2-1; D might be TRBD1 (5 bases). V was shortened by 3 bases and J by 7 bases, with 7 bases between the two germline ends. CDR3 length: 12 residues. Germline CDR1 reads SGHVS; CDR2 reads FNYEAQ. The CDR3 region has the DNA TGTGCCAGCAGCTTGGGGCGGAATGAGCAGTTCTTC. Translating it yields CASSLGRNEQFF. The full variable domain, its missing parts supplied by reference TRBV7-6 and TRBJ2-1, is GAGVSQSPRYKVTKRGQDVALRCDPISGHVSLYWYRQALGQGPEFLTYFNYEAQQDKSGLPNDRFSAERPEGSISTLTIQRTEQRDSAMYRCASSLGRNEQFFGPGTRLTVL.